This T cell receptor (beta chain) was found in a study of OX40 agonist ivuxolimab in advanced cancers. Across the study: The patients got ivuxolimab, which is an agonistic anti-OX40 (CD134) antibody.

Germline V gives CDR1 MNHEY, CDR2 SMNVEV (reference sequence). The CDR3 covers 12 residues. Deletions cut 9 bases from V and 1 base from J, with 9 bases between. The study, taken as a whole, reports: The antigen specificity of the peripheral T cells (those that were expanded) was not determined. By week 6 at 0.1 to 3.0 mg/kg, blood CD4+ and CD8+ T cells had expanded clonally.

In regard to this clone: What it binds is not known.

The assay was immunoSEQ multiplex PCR, and TCRdb's table has in-frame clones only and misses some. The table has tens of thousands of clones, roughly 91% seen once. The receptor comes from an adult with an advanced solid tumor such as melanoma, head and neck, liver or kidney cancer. The specimen comprised CD4+ or CD8+ T cells sorted from blood, sampled in a trial of the OX40 agonist ivuxolimab. The V and J genes are TRBV27 and TRBJ1-2, with D perhaps matching TRBD1 (5 bases). The CDR3 sequence is CASADNNYGYTF. CDR3 bases: TGTGCCAGTGCGGACAATAACTATGGCTACACCTTC.